A single sample is the source of the 31 T cell receptor beta chains below, sequenced in a study of spatial heterogeneity in lung cancer. TCRdb redid the calling of the 5' RACE reads with MiXCR, one entry per CDR3 protein. The sample yields tens of thousands of distinct CDR3 sequences, around 4.5% seen once. Time point here: sample taken at primary tumor resection. No cells were sorted before sequencing. The whole RNA sequenced was extracted from tumor, nontumor lung or frozen PBMC. Sequences were derived from PBMCs, sampled at surgery. These receptors all come from a male donor with early-stage non-small cell lung cancer.

This clonotype was found many times. V usage is TRBV2 and J usage is TRBJ1-5; D is ambiguous. The CDR3 covers 15 residues. The germline CDR1 and CDR2 sequences are SNHLY and FYNNEI. Trimming took off 6 bases at V and 5 bases at J, with 17 bases between the two ends. CDR3 sequence reads: CASSPTRSLHQPQHF. The CDR3 DNA reads TGTGCCAGCAGCCCTACAAGGAGTCTCCATCAGCCCCAGCATTTT.

V is TRBV5-1 and J is TRBJ1-4; D is perhaps TRBD1 (5 bases). The germline CDR1 and CDR2 sequences are SGHRS and YFSETQ. The CDR3 has 17 residues. The V end was cut by 0 bases, the J end by 5 bases, with 17 bases between. This CDR3 is CASSLGQTSRGNEKLFF. CDR3 nucleotide sequence: TGCGCCAGCAGCTTGGGCCAGACCTCAAGGGGAAATGAAAAACTGTTTTTT.

This clonotype is labeled as medium-sized (0.01 to 0.1%). V gene TRBV7-9 combines with J gene TRBJ2-7; D is possibly TRBD1 (6 bases). The CDR3 is made up of 14 amino acids. Per the germline V gene, CDR1 is SEHNR and CDR2 is FQNEAQ (reference sequence). Between the trimmed V and J ends, which lost 5 bases and 3 bases, there was a span of 14 bases. The CDR3 loop reads CASSQLQGYYEQYF. Here the CDR3 DNA reads TGTGCCAGCAGCCAGTTACAGGGTTACTACGAGCAGTACTTC.

The sample holds a few counts of this clonotype. The chain links TRBV6-6 to TRBJ1-4; D might be TRBD1 (6 bases). Germline lookup yields CDR1 MNHNY and CDR2 SVGAGI (reference sequence). CDR3 length: 14 amino acids. V lost 6 bases, J lost 4 bases, and 12 bases lay in between. CDR3 sequence: CASRLTGLNEKLFF. CDR3 coding DNA: TGTGCCAGCAGGTTGACAGGCCTTAATGAAAAACTGTTTTTT.

This clonotype was seen at least ten times. The V gene is TRBV7-9, the J gene TRBJ2-7; 8 nucleotides align to TRBD1. This CDR3 spans 14 amino acids. The germline V gene has CDR1 SEHNR and CDR2 FQNEAQ (reference sequence). V shed 4 bases and J 2 bases; nucleotides not matched to a gene: 4. CDR3 amino acids: CASSSGQGAYEQYF. CDR3 DNA: TGTGCCAGCAGCTCCGGACAGGGAGCCTACGAGCAGTACTTC.

The sample holds many counts of this clonotype. The CDR3 spells CASSLLSFSRGNIQYF. Written as DNA, the CDR3 is TGTGCCAGCAGCTTGTTGTCATTTTCGAGGGGGAACATTCAGTACTTC. The chain is built from TRBV11-2 and TRBJ2-4; D is perhaps TRBD1 (6 bases). V was clipped by 3 bases and J by 7 bases, with 19 bases between them. Germline lookup yields CDR1 SGHAT and CDR2 FQNNGV. The CDR3 extends over 16 amino acids.

This clonotype was counted only a few times. The chain has TRBV4-3 and TRBJ2-7; D is undetermined. The CDR3 covers 13 residues. Germline CDR1 reads LGHNA; CDR2 reads YSLEER. Trimming left V 1 base short and J 7 bases short, with 11 bases between. The CDR3 loop reads CASSQVGFGEQYF. The CDR3, as DNA: TGCGCCAGCAGCCAAGTCGGGTTTGGGGAGCAGTACTTC.

In its sample, this clonotype was seen a few times. J is TRBJ2-1 and V is TRBV5-4; 7 positions match TRBD2. The CDR3 contains 17 residues. Germline V gene lookup returns CDR1 SGHNT and CDR2 YYREEE (reference sequence). V lost 0 bases, J lost 4 bases, and 10 bases stayed unmatched. DNA for the CDR3: TGTGCCAGCAGCTTGGCAGCCGTGGGACTAACTTACAATGAGCAGTTCTTC. Translating gives CASSLAAVGLTYNEQFF. Complete variable domain (other parts from reference TRBV5-4 and TRBJ2-1): ETGVTQSPTHLIKTRGQQVTLRCSSQSGHNTVSWYQQALGQGPQFIFQYYREEENGRGNFPPRFSGLQFPNYSSELNVNALELDDSALYLCASSLAAVGLTYNEQFFGPGTRLTVL.

The table lists this clonotype with many counts. This rearrangement joins TRBV7-8 to TRBJ2-2; D may be TRBD1 (5 bases). Trimming took 2 bases from V and 5 from J, leaving 15 bases between them. CDR3 length: 16 residues. Germline V gene data show CDR1 as SGHVS and CDR2 as FQNEAQ. This CDR3 reads CASSLYLNQGTGELFF. The DNA of the CDR3 is TGTGCCAGCAGCTTATACCTGAACCAGGGTACCGGGGAGCTGTTTTTT. Supplemented by reference TRBV7-8 and TRBJ2-2, the full variable domain reads GAGVSQSPRYKVAKRGQDVALRCDPISGHVSLFWYQQALGQGPEFLTYFQNEAQLDKSGLPSDRFFAERPEGSVSTLKIQRTQQEDSAVYLCASSLYLNQGTGELFFGEGSRLTVL.

There are many counts of this clonotype. The chain is built from TRBV27 and TRBJ2-5; either TRBD1 or TRBD2 may fit D (5 bases each). With 5 bases removed from V and 5 bases from J, the gap between germline ends came to 18 bases. This CDR3 region has 15 residues. The V gene's germline CDR1 is MNHEY and CDR2 SMNVEV (reference sequence). CDR3 sequence reads: CASSRRRGREETQYF. CDR3 DNA: TGTGCCAGCAGTCGGAGAAGGGGCAGGGAGGAGACCCAGTACTTC.

This clonotype was picked up many times. The chain links TRBV20-1 to TRBJ2-7, with 8 positions matching TRBD1. The CDR3 extends over 14 amino acids. V was clipped by 4 bases and J by 5 bases; unmatched bases: 10. The germline CDR1 and CDR2 sequences are DFQATT and SNEGSKA (reference sequence). CDR3 in amino acids: CSATGRGLHHEQYF. As DNA, the CDR3 is TGCAGTGCTACGGGCAGGGGGCTTCACCACGAGCAGTACTTC.

There are many counts of this clonotype. The gene calls are TRBV7-9 and TRBJ1-1, with D tentatively TRBD1 (5 bases). This CDR3 spans 13 amino acids. V gave up 6 bases and J gave up 6 bases, with 14 bases separating them. The germline CDR1 and CDR2 sequences are SEHNR and FQNEAQ (reference sequence). The CDR3, as DNA: TGTGCCAGCAGGGGTGCAGGGTGGGCTGAAGCTTTCTTT. Protein product: CASRGAGWAEAFF. Full variable domain (rest looked up from reference TRBV7-9 and TRBJ1-1): DTGVSQNPRHKITKRGQNVTFRCDPISEHNRLYWYRQTLGQGPEFLTYFQNEAQLEKSRLLSDRFSAERPKGSFSTLEIQRTEQGDSAMYLCASRGAGWAEAFFGQGTRLTVV.

As DNA, the CDR3 is TGTGCCAGCACCAAACTGGGAGGGCCCCTTAATGAAAAACTGTTTTTT. As protein: CASTKLGGPLNEKLFF. V usage is TRBV28 and J usage is TRBJ1-4, with unresolved D. The length of the CDR3 is 16 residues. Germline V CDR1 and CDR2: MDHEN, SYDVKM. The ends were cut back, 7 bases at V and 4 bases at J, with 19 bases in the middle.

This clonotype was seen a single time. The chain carries TRBV12-3 or TRBV12-4 and TRBJ1-1; D not resolved. This CDR3 is built from 12 residues. Trimming removed 3 bases at V and 5 bases at J, with 7 bases between. CDR3 sequence reads: CASSFVATEAFF. The DNA of the CDR3 is TGTGCCAGCAGTTTCGTAGCGACTGAAGCTTTCTTT.

Ten or more counts support this clonotype. V gene TRBV19 combines with J gene TRBJ2-3; weak D call: TRBD1 (6 bases). Between the trimmed V and J ends, which lost 7 bases and 0 bases, there was a span of 14 bases. In germline, CDR1 is LNHDA, CDR2 SQIVND (reference sequence). CDR3 length equals 15 residues. This CDR3 reads CASTRRGVSTDTQYF. Written as DNA, the CDR3 is TGTGCCAGTACCCGCAGGGGAGTGAGCACAGATACGCAGTATTTT.

This clonotype was seen ten or more times. V gene TRBV27 combines with J gene TRBJ1-2; maybe TRBD1 (6 bases). The germline V and J ends were trimmed by 0 bases and 5 bases, with 13 bases remaining between them. Germline CDR1 is MNHEY and CDR2 is SMNVEV (reference sequence). The CDR3 spans 15 residues. DNA for the CDR3: TGTGCCAGCAGTTTATCGCCGACAGGAGTGTATGGCTACACCTTC. Translation: CASSLSPTGVYGYTF.

At least ten counts were recorded for this clonotype. The chain carries TRBV2 and TRBJ2-1; D not resolved. This CDR3 spans 14 amino acids. The germline V and J ends were trimmed by 3 bases and 0 bases, with 6 bases remaining between them. Germline V gene sequence: CDR1 SNHLY, CDR2 FYNNEI. The CDR3 nucleotides read TGTGCCAGCAGTGAGGACCGCTCCTACAATGAGCAGTTCTTC. Translating it yields CASSEDRSYNEQFF.

As for this clonotype: The CDR3 does not close with the conserved phenylalanine or tryptophan, likely indicating a read error. The rearrangement uses TRBV7-2 and TRBJ2-5; the D is unclear. Trimming cost V 1 base and J 6 bases, with 9 bases left between them. The CDR3 contains 13 residues. Germline values: CDR1 SGHTA, CDR2 FQGNSA. The CDR3 region has the DNA TGTGCCAGCAGCTTAGAACGTCGGCAGACCCAGTACTAC. It specifies CASSLERRQTQYY.

The chain uses TRBV19 and TRBJ1-5; maybe TRBD1 (5 bases). The V gene's germline CDR1 is LNHDA and CDR2 SQIVND (reference sequence). Between the trimmed V and J ends, which lost 8 bases and 2 bases, there was a span of 16 bases. The CDR3 is made up of 15 amino acids. The CDR3 spells CASGGVGGGNQPQHF. CDR3 bases: TGTGCCAGTGGAGGGGTAGGAGGGGGCAATCAGCCCCAGCATTTT.

About this clonotype itself: A much larger clone is a single base away; this may be a read error. The rearrangement uses TRBV6-1 and TRBJ2-7; D possibly corresponds to TRBD2 (5 bases). V was shortened by 5 bases and J by 3 bases, with 14 bases between the two germline ends. Germline V CDR1 and CDR2: MNHNS, SASEGT. The CDR3 consists of 14 residues. CDR3 loop: CASSIRTLCYEQYF. CDR3 DNA sequence: TGTGCCAGCAGTATCCGGACTCTCTGCTACGAGCAGTACTTC.

This clonotype was seen many times. One end of the junction fails to match germline, which may point to a read error. The V and J genes are TRBV6-2 or TRBV6-3 and TRBJ2-7; the D gene is possibly TRBD1 (7 bases). From germline, CDR1 is MNHEY and CDR2 SVGEGT. This CDR3 spans 12 amino acids. The CDR3, as DNA: TGTGCCAGCAGTTACTCGAAGGGGGGACAGACCTTC. It encodes CASSYSKGGQTF.

In its sample, this clonotype was seen many times. The chain couples TRBV5-4 to TRBJ1-6; D is possibly TRBD1 (5 bases). The CDR3 is made up of 15 amino acids. Germline V gene data show CDR1 as SGHNT and CDR2 as YYREEE (reference sequence). V lost 4 bases to trimming and J lost 9 bases, with 17 bases between them. The CDR3 loop is CASSLGKQETSPLHF. CDR3 nucleotides: TGTGCCAGCAGCCTGGGGAAACAGGAGACTTCACCCCTCCACTTT.

By frequency in the sample, this clonotype is medium-sized (0.01 to 0.1%). The chain carries TRBV19 and TRBJ2-7; no definite D call. V was pared by 6 bases and J by 2 bases, with 14 bases between. Germline V gives CDR1 LNHDA, CDR2 SQIVND (reference sequence). This CDR3 is built from 14 residues. The DNA for the CDR3 is TGTGCCAGTAGATCCTGGGTTCCCCCCTACGAGCAGTACTTC. Its translation is CASRSWVPPYEQYF.

The table lists this clonotype with many counts. The V and J genes are TRBV7-8 and TRBJ1-5, with 7 bases aligning to TRBD1. Losses at the gene ends were 8 bases for V and 3 bases for J; bases not matched to a gene: 4. Germline values: CDR1 SGHVS, CDR2 FQNEAQ. This CDR3 region has 13 residues. CDR3 in DNA: TGTGCCAGCGGTGGGACAGTCAATCAGCCCCAGCATTTT. Encoded protein: CASGGTVNQPQHF.

This clonotype has a count of ten or more. The chain combines TRBV7-2 with TRBJ2-1, with TRBD2 identical over 15 bases. J lost 7 bases, V lost 5 bases, and 6 bases had no gene match. Germline lookup yields CDR1 SGHTA and CDR2 FQGNSA. The CDR3 extends over 16 amino acids. CDR3 DNA sequence: TGTGCCAGCAGCGCGCAGGGACTAGCGGGAGGAAATGAGCAGTTCTTC. It translates to CASSAQGLAGGNEQFF.

This clonotype was detected many times. The V and J genes are TRBV15 and TRBJ2-1; 11 nucleotides match TRBD1. V gave up 0 bases and J gave up 4 bases; unmatched junction bases: 5. Germline lookup yields CDR1 LNHNV and CDR2 YYDKDF (reference sequence). The CDR3 runs 17 residues. CDR3 region: CATSRDWGQGVYNEQFF. CDR3 DNA sequence: TGTGCCACCAGCAGAGATTGGGGACAGGGGGTTTACAATGAGCAGTTCTTC.

This clonotype was observed many times. This chain uses TRBV11-2 with TRBJ2-7, with 8 bases fitting TRBD1. The CDR3 is 16 residues long. CDR1 is SGHAT, CDR2 FQNNGV, per germline. V was pared by 4 bases and J by 3 bases, with 11 bases of the junction left unmatched. The CDR3 DNA follows: TGTGCCAGCAGCTCTGTTGGACAGGGTAGTCTCTACGAGCAGTACTTC. This gives the protein CASSSVGQGSLYEQYF.

The table lists this clonotype with many counts. The rearrangement joins TRBV13 to TRBJ2-4; 8 nucleotides line up with TRBD2. The CDR3 totals 13 residues. The trim removed 2 bases at V and 8 bases at J, leaving 2 bases unmatched. Looked up from germline, CDR1 is PRHDT and CDR2 is FYEKMQ (reference sequence). CDR3 in DNA: TGTGCCAGCAGCTTACGACTAGCGTACATTCAGTACTTC. Encoded protein: CASSLRLAYIQYF.

The V gene is TRBV21-1, the J gene TRBJ1-1; TRBD1, as called in the table, went unchecked against the DNA. TRBV21-1 constitutes a pseudogene. The CDR3 consists of 13 residues. The CDR3 sequence: CACLGAPNTEAFF. DNA for the CDR3: TGTGCCTGTCTGGGGGCCCCGAACACTGAAGCTTTCTTT.

This clonotype was seen ten or more times. The chain carries TRBV6-5 and TRBJ2-1, with D perhaps assigned TRBD1 or TRBD2 (6 bases each). The CDR3 totals 15 residues. V shed 5 bases and J shed 5 bases, with 16 bases lying between them. Germline loops: CDR1 MNHEY, CDR2 SVGAGI. The CDR3 region is CASSPRRGLNNEQFF. For the CDR3, the DNA is TGTGCCAGCAGTCCCCGGAGGGGGTTGAACAATGAGCAGTTCTTC.

This clonotype came up many times. The chain has TRBV11-2 and TRBJ2-1; no clear D gene. Germline V gene lookup returns CDR1 SGHAT and CDR2 FQNNGV. V lost 1 base to trimming and J lost 0 bases, with 7 bases between them. This CDR3 is built from 15 residues. The CDR3 region has the DNA TGTGCCAGCAGCTTAGGATCTTACTCCTACAATGAGCAGTTCTTC. Residues: CASSLGSYSYNEQFF. Based on the CDR3 plus reference TRBV11-2 and TRBJ2-1, the full variable domain is EAGVAQSPRYKIIEKRQSVAFWCNPISGHATLYWYQQILGQGPKLLIQFQNNGVVDDSQLPKDRFSAERLKGVDSTLKIQPAKLEDSAVYLCASSLGSYSYNEQFFGPGTRLTVL.